Below, 16 T cell receptor beta chains from the same sample are listed, as sequenced in a study of CD8 T cells in Susac syndrome. Reverse transcription of roughly 0.5 to 1 ug RNA used random hexamers. MiXCR, applied by TCRdb to the immunoSEQ multiplex PCR reads, yields one record per CDR3 protein. In the table there are 69,000 or so distinct CDR3 sequences, just under 95% of which are singletons. The sequenced material came from CD8+ T cells from PBMCs. These receptor sequences come from a human donor with multiple sclerosis.

The gene calls are TRBV9 and TRBJ2-2; 8 positions agree with TRBD2. Trimming took 0 bases from V and 6 from J; bases not matched to a gene: 10. The germline V gene has CDR1 SGDLS and CDR2 YYNGEE. This CDR3 region has 17 residues. In nucleotides, the CDR3 is TGTGCCAGCAGCGTAGGTCAGGGGAGCGGGAGTGCCGGGGAGCTGTTTTTT. Translation: CASSVGQGSGSAGELFF.

The V and J genes are TRBV20-1 and TRBJ2-1; 7 bases are shared with TRBD2. V dropped 2 bases and J dropped 8; count of bases not matched to a gene: 0. CDR1 DFQATT and CDR2 SNEGSKA come from the germline V gene (reference sequence). The CDR3 loop spans 11 amino acids. The DNA for the CDR3 is TGCAGTGCTAGACTAGCGGATGAGCAGTTCTTC. Translation gives CSARLADEQFF.

V usage is TRBV20-1 and J usage is TRBJ1-4, with D uncertain. The ends were cut back, 3 bases at V and 0 bases at J, with 5 bases in the middle. CDR1 is DFQATT, CDR2 SNEGSKA, per germline (reference sequence). This CDR3 is 13 amino acids long. CDR3 residues: CSARTPTNEKLFF. As DNA, the CDR3 is TGCAGTGCTAGGACCCCAACTAATGAAAAACTGTTTTTT.

The chain joins TRBV5-1 to TRBJ2-3, with TRBD2 matching over 8 bases. Germline V gene lookup returns CDR1 SGHRS and CDR2 YFSETQ. The V and J ends lost 1 base and 0 bases, in that order; junction bases with no gene match: 4. The CDR3 has 16 amino acids. This CDR3 reads CASSLSGGRSTDTQYF. The CDR3 DNA is TGCGCCAGCAGCTTGAGCGGCGGGAGGAGCACAGATACGCAGTATTTT.

V is TRBV20-1 and J is TRBJ2-7, with D uncertain. Germline loops: CDR1 DFQATT, CDR2 SNEGSKA (reference sequence). The CDR3 length is 13 residues. The CDR3 bases are TGCAGGCCCCCGCCCTGGATAGACTACGAGCAGTACTTC. This sequence encodes CRPPPWIDYEQYF.

The chain couples TRBV29-1 to TRBJ2-3, with 14 bases fitting TRBD2. Trimming removed 6 bases from V and 2 bases from J; junction bases left unmatched: 7. This CDR3 is 16 amino acids long. Per the germline V gene, CDR1 is SQVTM and CDR2 is ANQGSEA. CDR3 nucleotide sequence: TGCAGCGTCAGACTAGCGGGAGGGCCGGACACAGATACGCAGTATTTT. Translated: CSVRLAGGPDTDTQYF.

The chain recombines TRBV19 with TRBJ1-2; D unresolved. The V gene's germline CDR1 is LNHDA and CDR2 SQIVND (reference sequence). The germline V and J ends were trimmed by 0 bases and 8 bases, with 10 bases remaining between them. This CDR3 is built from 13 residues. CDR3 coding DNA: TGTGCCAGTAGTATAGATCTGGAGGACGGCTACACCTTC. Residues: CASSIDLEDGYTF.

The chain carries TRBV5-1 and TRBJ2-3; the match to TRBD2 covers 9 bases. CDR3 size: 18 residues. Trimming at V came to 4 bases and at J to 0 bases, leaving 12 bases not matched to a gene. Germline-derived CDR1 and CDR2 are SGHRS and YFSETQ. The CDR3 DNA is TGCGCCAGCAGCCCCCAGCCACCTAGCGGGGCTAGCACAGATACGCAGTATTTT. It is translated as CASSPQPPSGASTDTQYF.

The chain joins TRBV7-9 to TRBJ2-3; D ambiguous. Per the germline V gene, CDR1 is SEHNR and CDR2 is FQNEAQ (reference sequence). V lost 6 bases and J 0 bases, leaving 13 bases between the germline ends. The CDR3 extends over 15 amino acids. CDR3 sequence (DNA): TGTGCCAGCAGTCAGTCATTCGCTAGCACAGATACGCAGTATTTT. Protein: CASSQSFASTDTQYF.

J is TRBJ1-5 and V is TRBV27; tentative D call: TRBD1 (6 bases). Germline-derived CDR1 and CDR2 are MNHEY and SMNVEV (reference sequence). V was pared by 10 bases and J by 7 bases, with 14 bases between. CDR3 length: 12 residues. In DNA form, the CDR3 reads TGTGCCACCTGGGGAGGGGGACAGCCCCAGCATTTT. Amino acid sequence: CATWGGGQPQHF.

The CDR3 region has the DNA TGCAGTGCTAGAGATGGTGGGGAGGTGGGCTACAATGAGCAGTTCTTC. Its protein is CSARDGGEVGYNEQFF. The chain has TRBV20-1 and TRBJ2-1; perhaps TRBD2 as D (6 bases). This CDR3 has 16 residues. Germline-derived CDR1 and CDR2 are DFQATT and SNEGSKA (reference sequence). Trimming cost V 0 bases and J 3 bases, with 15 bases left between them.

The rearrangement links TRBV19 to TRBJ2-1, with D perhaps matching TRBD2 (6 bases). The CDR3 sequence is 15 residues long. V shed 4 bases and J shed 0 bases, with 10 bases lying between them. Germline V gene data show CDR1 as LNHDA and CDR2 as SQIVND (reference sequence). The CDR3 loop reads CASSRDGSSYNEQFF. DNA of the CDR3: TGTGCCAGTAGTAGGGACGGGAGCTCCTACAATGAGCAGTTCTTC.

In its sample, this clonotype was seen once. The chain employs TRBV3-1 and TRBJ1-5, with D perhaps TRBD1 (6 bases). The CDR3 contains 15 residues. V lost 1 base and J lost 3, with 10 bases in between. Germline-derived CDR1 and CDR2 are LGHDT and YNNKEL (reference sequence). CDR3 nucleotides: TGTGCCAGCAGCCAAGTCCCAGGGGTCAATCAGCCCCAGCATTTT. Protein sequence: CASSQVPGVNQPQHF.

V usage is TRBV4-3 and J usage is TRBJ1-6; TRBD1 aligns across 11 bases. V lost 0 bases and J lost 10; bases outside the gene matches: 5. This CDR3 has 16 residues. Per the germline V gene, CDR1 is LGHNA and CDR2 is YSLEER. Here the CDR3 DNA reads TGCGCCAGCAGCCAAGACCCGGGACAGGGGGGCTCACCCCTCCACTTT. Protein sequence: CASSQDPGQGGSPLHF.

Only one count was recorded for this clonotype. The CDR3 loop reads CASSYVGQGYSGANVLTF. CDR3 nucleotides: TGTGCCAGCAGTTACGTGGGACAGGGATACTCTGGGGCCAACGTCCTGACTTTC. V gene TRBV6-2 or TRBV6-3 combines with J gene TRBJ2-6; 9 bases are shared with TRBD1. The CDR3 sequence is 18 residues long. Germline V gives CDR1 MNHEY, CDR2 SVGEGT. Unmatched junction bases numbered 5, after V lost 2 bases and J lost 0 bases.

This clonotype appeared a single time. The chain recombines TRBV24-1 with TRBJ1-1; D uncertain. V dropped 5 bases and J dropped 6 bases, with 12 bases sitting between them. Per germline, CDR1 KGHDR and CDR2 SFDVKD. The CDR3 loop spans 13 amino acids. The CDR3 is CATSGPSRSEAFF. The CDR3 nucleotides read TGTGCCACCAGTGGTCCCTCTCGTTCTGAAGCTTTCTTT.